One and the same sample provided the 11 T cell receptor beta chains below, sequenced in a study of T-cell reconstitution after alpha-beta-depleted transplantation in children. It was with unique molecular identifiers that the TCRbeta library was prepared. TCRdb fed the PCR reads into MiXCR, producing one record per CDR3 protein. The repertoire includes just over 950,000 distinct CDR3 sequences, roughly 29% of them detected once, and over 25% sits in the top ten. This specimen was PBMCs, mostly from graft donor cells, taken 360 days after TCRalphabeta/CD19-depleted stem cell transplant. The receptors were gathered from a boy younger than two who had a stem cell transplant for SCID, so the T cells may come from the graft donor.

The J gene is TRBJ2-1, the V gene TRBV18; a possible D gene is TRBD1 (6 bases). V lost 4 bases and J lost 2, with 18 bases in between. The CDR3 is 17 residues long. Per the germline V gene, CDR1 is KGHSH and CDR2 is LQKENI. The CDR3 spells CASSQVVGAQTYNEQFF. The DNA of the CDR3 is TGTGCCAGCTCACAAGTCGTGGGGGCCCAGACCTACAATGAGCAGTTCTTC.

The chain employs TRBV4-1 and TRBJ1-1, with D uncertain. The CDR3 sequence is 13 residues long. CDR1 and CDR2 (germline): MGHRA, YSYEKL. Trimming shortened V by 7 bases and J by 0 bases, and 9 bases separated the two germline ends. DNA of the CDR3: TGCGCCAGCAACTCTCTCTTGAACACTGAAGCTTTCTTT. It yields the protein CASNSLLNTEAFF.

The rearrangement joins TRBV20-1 to TRBJ2-1, with D perhaps given as TRBD1 or TRBD2 (5 bases each). Trimming removed 4 bases at V and 4 bases at J, with 17 bases between. Germline CDR1 DFQATT, CDR2 SNEGSKA (reference sequence). The CDR3 runs 15 residues. The CDR3 DNA reads TGCAGTGCTACTAACGACCCGGGACCTTACAATGAGCAGTTCTTC. Its translation is CSATNDPGPYNEQFF.

This clonotype was observed a few times. The chain recombines TRBV5-1 with TRBJ1-3; no definite D call. V was trimmed by 3 bases and J by 2 bases, leaving 12 bases between them. There are 15 residues in the CDR3. Germline V CDR1 and CDR2: SGHRS, YFSETQ. For the CDR3, the DNA is TGCGCCAGCAGCTGGGAAGGCGCTCCTGGAAACACCATATATTTT. This encodes CASSWEGAPGNTIYF.

A few counts support this clonotype. The rearrangement uses TRBV30 and TRBJ2-5, with 12 bases aligning to TRBD1. This CDR3 comprises 14 residues. V was pared by 2 bases and J by 4 bases, with 2 bases of the junction left unmatched. Germline values: CDR1 GTSNPN, CDR2 SVGIG (reference sequence). CDR3 coding DNA: TGTGCCTGGAGTCGGGACAGGGGGCGAGAGACCCAGTACTTC. Translating it yields CAWSRDRGRETQYF.

The V gene is TRBV10-3, the J gene TRBJ2-3, with 9 bases identical to TRBD1. CDR1 is ENHRY, CDR2 SYGVKD, per germline. The CDR3 covers 13 residues. V lost 11 bases to trimming and J lost 4 bases; unmatched junction nucleotides: 7. Here the CDR3 reads CAVAGQGPDTQYF. Here the CDR3 DNA reads TGTGCCGTCGCTGGACAGGGGCCAGATACGCAGTATTTT.

This clonotype was observed a handful of times. This chain uses TRBV6-5 with TRBJ1-2, with TRBD1 as a possible D gene (5 bases). From germline, CDR1 is MNHEY and CDR2 SVGAGI. The ends were cut back, 0 bases at V and 3 bases at J, with 14 bases in the middle. CDR3 length equals 16 residues. CDR3 in DNA: TGTGCCAGCAGTTACTCCCGGTGGGGGAGAGACTATGGCTACACCTTC. Protein product: CASSYSRWGRDYGYTF.

J is TRBJ2-3 and V is TRBV15, with D maybe TRBD2 (5 bases). The CDR3 loop spans 16 amino acids. Germline loops: CDR1 LNHNV, CDR2 YYDKDF (reference sequence). Trimming pared 0 bases from V and 8 bases from J, leaving 18 bases between. In DNA, the CDR3 is TGTGCCACCAGCAGAGATTCGACCCGACTTGCGGGTACGCAGTATTTT. This encodes CATSRDSTRLAGTQYF.

At least ten counts were recorded for this clonotype. The V call is TRBV2, the J call TRBJ1-3; D gene unclear. The CDR3 sequence is 15 residues long. Germline loops: CDR1 SNHLY, CDR2 FYNNEI. Trimming removed 6 bases at V and 0 bases at J, with 12 bases between. The CDR3 is CASRKGPISGNTIYF. As DNA, the CDR3 is TGTGCCAGCAGGAAAGGGCCGATCTCTGGAAACACCATATATTTT. The complete variable domain, with remaining parts taken from reference TRBV2 and TRBJ1-3, reads EPEVTQTPSHQVTQMGQEVILRCVPISNHLYFYWYRQILGQKVEFLVSFYNNEISEKSEIFDDQFSVERPDGSNFTLKIRSTKLEDSAMYFCASRKGPISGNTIYFGEGSWLTVV.

This clonotype has ten or more counts. This chain joins TRBV20-1 and TRBJ2-1, with 8 bases that match TRBD1. This CDR3 has 14 residues. Germline-derived CDR1 and CDR2 are DFQATT and SNEGSKA (reference sequence). Trimming removed 4 bases from V and 8 bases from J; junction bases left unmatched: 10. CDR3 residues: CSAIRQGAGDEQFF. CDR3 sequence (DNA): TGCAGTGCTATAAGGCAGGGGGCTGGCGATGAGCAGTTCTTC.

The chain recombines TRBV5-6 with TRBJ1-5; 9 nucleotides align to TRBD1. V gave up 3 bases and J gave up 5 bases; unmatched junction bases: 12. The CDR3 consists of 17 residues. The germline gives CDR1 SGHDT, CDR2 YYEEEE. The CDR3 DNA is TGTGCCAGCAGCTCCAGACTCGGACAGGGGCCCTATCAGCCCCAGCATTTT. Its translation is CASSSRLGQGPYQPQHF.